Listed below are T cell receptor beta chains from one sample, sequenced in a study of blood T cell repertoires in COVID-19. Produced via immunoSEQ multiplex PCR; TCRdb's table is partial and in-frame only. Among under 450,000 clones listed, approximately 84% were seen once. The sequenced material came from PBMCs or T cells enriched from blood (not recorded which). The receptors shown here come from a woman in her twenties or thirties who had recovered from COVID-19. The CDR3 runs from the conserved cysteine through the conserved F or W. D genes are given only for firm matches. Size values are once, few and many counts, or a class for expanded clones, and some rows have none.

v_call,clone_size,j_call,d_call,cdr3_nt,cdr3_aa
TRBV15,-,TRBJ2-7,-,TGTGCCACCAGCAGAGATTTTGGCAGCTCCTACGAGCAGTACTTC,CATSRDFGSSYEQYF
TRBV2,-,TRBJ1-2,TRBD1,TGTGCCAGCAGCACACCAGGGGGCCCGGCAGGGTTCACCTTC,CASSTPGGPAGFTF
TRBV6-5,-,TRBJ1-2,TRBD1,TGTGCCAGCAGTCGACCCGGGACAGGGGACTATGGCTACACCTTC,CASSRPGTGDYGYTF
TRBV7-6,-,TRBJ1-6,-,TGTGCCAGCAGCCCGGTGGACAGCCTGAATTCACCCCTCCACTTT,CASSPVDSLNSPLHF
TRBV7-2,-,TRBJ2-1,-,TGTGCCAGCAGCTCCCGGACTGGCTCGGGGGAGCAGTTCTTC,CASSSRTGSGEQFF
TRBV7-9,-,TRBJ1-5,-,TGTGCCAGCAGCTTCGGGTTTCAGCCCCAGCATTTT,CASSFGFQPQHF
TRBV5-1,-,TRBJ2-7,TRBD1,TGCGCCAGCAGCTTTGCCCTCACCGGGACAGGGGACACCAACGAGCAGTACTTC,CASSFALTGTGDTNEQYF
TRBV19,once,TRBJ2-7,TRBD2,TGTGCCAGTAGTAAACTAGCGGGAGTCTCCTACGAGCAGTACTTC,CASSKLAGVSYEQYF
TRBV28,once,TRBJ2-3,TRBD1,TGTGCCAGCAGTTTATCTATAGGGGGCATTGAAAATACGCAGTATTTT,CASSLSIGGIENTQYF
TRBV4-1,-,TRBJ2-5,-,TGCGCCAGCAGCCAAATCACCAGAGGGTCCCAAGAGACCCAGTACTTC,CASSQITRGSQETQYF
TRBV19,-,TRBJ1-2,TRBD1,TGTGCCAGTAGTATACGGTGGACAGGGCCCTTTTCTGGCTACACCTTC,CASSIRWTGPFSGYTF
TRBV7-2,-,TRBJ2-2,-,TGTGCCAGCAGCTTAGCCGGGGCGGGATCCACCGGGGAGCTGTTTTTT,CASSLAGAGSTGELFF
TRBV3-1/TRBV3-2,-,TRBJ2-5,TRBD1,TGTGCCAGCAGCCAAACCGGCAGGGGGTGGGAGACCCAGTACTTC,CASSQTGRGWETQYF
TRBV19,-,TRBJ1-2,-,TGTGCCAGTAGTATTGGGGCGGCAAACTATGGCTACACCTTC,CASSIGAANYGYTF
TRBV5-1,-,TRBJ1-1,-,TGCGCCAGCAGCTTAGGGAGGTCAAGCACTGAAGCTTTCTTT,CASSLGRSSTEAFF
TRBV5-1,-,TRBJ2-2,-,TGCGCCAGCACCCCCCGAACAGGGGGAGGGACCGGGGAGCTGTTTTTT,CASTPRTGGGTGELFF
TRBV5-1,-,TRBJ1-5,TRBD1,TGCGCCAGCAGCCTCTCGCCGACAGGGCAGAGCAATCAGCCCCAGCATTTT,CASSLSPTGQSNQPQHF
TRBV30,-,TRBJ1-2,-,TGTGCCTGGAGGCGCTTAAATGGCTACACCTTC,CAWRRLNGYTF
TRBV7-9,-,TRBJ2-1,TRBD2,TGTGCCAGCAGCCCTGTGGTGGGGGGGGTAGGCAATGAGCAGTTCTTC,CASSPVVGGVGNEQFF
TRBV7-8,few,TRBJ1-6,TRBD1,TGTGCCAGCAGGACGGAGGTGACAGGGAATTCACCCCTCCACTTT,CASRTEVTGNSPLHF
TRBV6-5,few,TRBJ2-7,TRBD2,TGTGCCAGCAGTTACTCCGGACGGGGAGGGGACGAGCAGTACTTC,CASSYSGRGGDEQYF
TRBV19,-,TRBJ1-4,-,TGTGCCAGTAGTCTACAAAGACAGCAATTTAATGAAAAACTGTTTTTT,CASSLQRQQFNEKLFF
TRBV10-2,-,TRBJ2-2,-,TGCGCCAGCAGTGAGTCGACTCCGGTGCAGAGCGGGGAGCTGTTTTTT,CASSESTPVQSGELFF
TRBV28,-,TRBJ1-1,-,TGTGCCAGCAGTTTAACCATCTCCGGCGGAAACACTGAAGCTTTCTTT,CASSLTISGGNTEAFF
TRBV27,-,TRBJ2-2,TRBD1,TGTGCCAGCAGTTCCGGGACAGACGCCGGGGAGCTGTTTTTT,CASSSGTDAGELFF
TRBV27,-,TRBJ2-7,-,TGTGCCAGCAGTTCCGGCGGGAACCCGAGCTACGAGCAGTACTTC,CASSSGGNPSYEQYF